This T cell receptor (beta chain) was recorded in a study of blood T cell repertoires in COVID-19. Study details: Donors in the United States, Italy and Spain gave samples during acute or convalescent COVID-19. The cDNA or gDNA used as material had been derived from T cells, B-cell-depleted T cells, or PBMCs.

Measured with immunoSEQ multiplex PCR; TCRdb has only the in-frame clones, and not every one. The table has approximately 250,000 clones, about nine tenths seen once. Germline-derived CDR1 and CDR2 are LNHDA and SQIVND (reference sequence). The CDR3 covers 15 residues. The junction had 8 bases not matched to a gene; V was cut back by 3 bases and J by 4 bases. In this sample, this clone turned up a few times. The clonotype comes from a man in his forties with active or convalescent COVID-19. The gene calls are TRBV19 and TRBJ1-1; the match to TRBD1 covers 7 bases. The specimen sequenced was peripheral blood. CDR3 region: CASSIYRGDVTEAFF. CDR3 in DNA: TGTGCCAGTAGTATCTACAGGGGCGACGTCACTGAAGCTTTCTTT.